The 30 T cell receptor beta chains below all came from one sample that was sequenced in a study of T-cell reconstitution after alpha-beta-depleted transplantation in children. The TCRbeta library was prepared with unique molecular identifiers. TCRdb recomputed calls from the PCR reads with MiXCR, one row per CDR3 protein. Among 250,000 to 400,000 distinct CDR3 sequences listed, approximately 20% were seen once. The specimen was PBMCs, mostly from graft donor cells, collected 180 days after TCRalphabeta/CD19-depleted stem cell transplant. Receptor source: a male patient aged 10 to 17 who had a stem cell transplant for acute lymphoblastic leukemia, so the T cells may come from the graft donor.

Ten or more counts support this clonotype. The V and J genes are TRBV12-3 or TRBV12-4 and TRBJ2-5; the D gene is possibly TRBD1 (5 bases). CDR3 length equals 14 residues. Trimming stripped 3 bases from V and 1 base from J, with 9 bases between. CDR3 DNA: TGTGCCAGCAGTTTTCCAGGGCCCCAAGAGACCCAGTACTTC. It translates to CASSFPGPQETQYF.

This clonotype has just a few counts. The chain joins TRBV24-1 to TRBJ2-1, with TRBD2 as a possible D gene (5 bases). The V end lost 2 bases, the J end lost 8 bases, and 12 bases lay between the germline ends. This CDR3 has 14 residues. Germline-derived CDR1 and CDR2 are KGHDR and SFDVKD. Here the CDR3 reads CATSDWISEDEQFF. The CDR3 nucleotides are TGTGCCACCAGTGATTGGATTAGCGAAGATGAGCAGTTCTTC.

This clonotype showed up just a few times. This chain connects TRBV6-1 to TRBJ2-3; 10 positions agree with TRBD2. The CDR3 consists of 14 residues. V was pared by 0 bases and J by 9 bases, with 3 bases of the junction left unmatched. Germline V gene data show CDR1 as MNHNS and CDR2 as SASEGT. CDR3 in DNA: TGTGCCAGCAGTGAAGCAGCTAGCGGGAGCACGCAGTATTTT. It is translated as CASSEAASGSTQYF.

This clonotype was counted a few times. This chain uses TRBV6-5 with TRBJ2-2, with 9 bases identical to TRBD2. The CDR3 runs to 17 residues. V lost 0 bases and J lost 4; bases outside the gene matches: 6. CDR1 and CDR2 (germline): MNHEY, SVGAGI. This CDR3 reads CASSYSGTSRFTGELFF. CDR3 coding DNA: TGTGCCAGCAGTTACTCAGGGACTAGCAGATTCACCGGGGAGCTGTTTTTT.

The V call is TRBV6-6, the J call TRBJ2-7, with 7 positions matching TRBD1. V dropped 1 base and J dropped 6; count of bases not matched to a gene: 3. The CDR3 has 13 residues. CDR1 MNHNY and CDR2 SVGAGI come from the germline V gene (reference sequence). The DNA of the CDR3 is TGTGCCAGCAGTTACTACAGGGGAACCGAGCAGTACTTC. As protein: CASSYYRGTEQYF.

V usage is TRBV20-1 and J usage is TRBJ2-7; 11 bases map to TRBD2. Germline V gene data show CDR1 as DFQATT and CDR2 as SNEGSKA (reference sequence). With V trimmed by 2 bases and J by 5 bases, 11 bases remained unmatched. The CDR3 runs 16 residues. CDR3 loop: CSARRTASGRFHEQYF. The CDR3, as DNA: TGCAGTGCTAGAAGAACCGCTAGCGGGAGGTTCCACGAGCAGTACTTC.

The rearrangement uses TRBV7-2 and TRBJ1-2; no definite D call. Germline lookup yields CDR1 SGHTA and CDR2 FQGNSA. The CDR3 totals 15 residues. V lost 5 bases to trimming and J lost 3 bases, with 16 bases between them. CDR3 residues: CASSPFRTLYYGYTF. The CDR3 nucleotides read TGTGCCAGCAGCCCATTCCGGACCCTCTACTATGGCTACACCTTC.

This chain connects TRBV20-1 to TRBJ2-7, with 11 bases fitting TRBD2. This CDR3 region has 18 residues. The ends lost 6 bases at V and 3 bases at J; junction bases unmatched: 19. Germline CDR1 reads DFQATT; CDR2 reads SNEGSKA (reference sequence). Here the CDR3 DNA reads TGCAGTGCCAGGCCCGGGACAACTTCTAGCGGGAGGAGCTACGAGCAGTACTTC. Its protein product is CSARPGTTSSGRSYEQYF.

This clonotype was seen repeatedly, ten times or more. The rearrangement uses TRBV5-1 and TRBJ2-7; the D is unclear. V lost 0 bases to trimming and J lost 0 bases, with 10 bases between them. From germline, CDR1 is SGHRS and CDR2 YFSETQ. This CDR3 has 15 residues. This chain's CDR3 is CASSLVSGFSYEQYF. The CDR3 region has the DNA TGCGCCAGCAGCTTGGTTTCGGGTTTCTCCTACGAGCAGTACTTC.

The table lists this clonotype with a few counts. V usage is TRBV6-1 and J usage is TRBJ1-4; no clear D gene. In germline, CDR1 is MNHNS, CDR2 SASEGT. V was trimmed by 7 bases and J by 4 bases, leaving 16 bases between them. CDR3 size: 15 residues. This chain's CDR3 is CASTQMGMGNEKLFF. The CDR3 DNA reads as TGTGCCAGCACCCAGATGGGGATGGGTAATGAAAAACTGTTTTTT.

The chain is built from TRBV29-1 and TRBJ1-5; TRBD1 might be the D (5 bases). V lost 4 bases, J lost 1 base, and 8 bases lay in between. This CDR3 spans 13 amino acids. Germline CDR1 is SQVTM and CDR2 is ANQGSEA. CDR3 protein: CSVGQGSNQPQHF. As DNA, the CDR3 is TGCAGCGTTGGCCAGGGCAGCAATCAGCCCCAGCATTTT.

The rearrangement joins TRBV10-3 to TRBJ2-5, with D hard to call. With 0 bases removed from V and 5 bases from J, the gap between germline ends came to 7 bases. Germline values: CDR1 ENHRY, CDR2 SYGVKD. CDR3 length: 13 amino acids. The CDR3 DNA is TGTGCCATCAGTGAGTCGAGCTGGGAGACCCAGTACTTC. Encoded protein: CAISESSWETQYF.

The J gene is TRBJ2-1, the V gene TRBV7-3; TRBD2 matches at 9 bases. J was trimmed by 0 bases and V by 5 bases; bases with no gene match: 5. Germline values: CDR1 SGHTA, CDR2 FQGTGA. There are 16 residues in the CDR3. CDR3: CASSASGESSYNEQFF. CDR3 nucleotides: TGTGCCAGCAGCGCTAGCGGGGAGAGCTCCTACAATGAGCAGTTCTTC.

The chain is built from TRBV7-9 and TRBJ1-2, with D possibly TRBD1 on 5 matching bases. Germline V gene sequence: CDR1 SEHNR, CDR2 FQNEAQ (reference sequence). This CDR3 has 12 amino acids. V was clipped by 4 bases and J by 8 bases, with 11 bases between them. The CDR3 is CASSSSAGGYTF. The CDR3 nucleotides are TGTGCCAGCAGCTCCTCGGCAGGGGGCTACACCTTC.

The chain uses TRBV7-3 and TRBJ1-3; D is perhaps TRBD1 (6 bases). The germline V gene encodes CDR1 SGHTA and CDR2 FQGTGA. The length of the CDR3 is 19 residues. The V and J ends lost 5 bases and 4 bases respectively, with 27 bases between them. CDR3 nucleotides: TGTGCCAGCAGCCCCCCCGGAACAGGGAGGGTGACTAGGGGAAACACCATATATTTT. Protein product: CASSPPGTGRVTRGNTIYF.

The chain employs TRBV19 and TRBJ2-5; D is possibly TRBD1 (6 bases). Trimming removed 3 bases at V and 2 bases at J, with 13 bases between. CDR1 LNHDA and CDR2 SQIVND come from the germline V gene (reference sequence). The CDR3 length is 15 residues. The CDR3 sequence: CASSIRGSGQETQYF. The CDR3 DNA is TGTGCCAGTAGTATCAGGGGATCTGGGCAAGAGACCCAGTACTTC.

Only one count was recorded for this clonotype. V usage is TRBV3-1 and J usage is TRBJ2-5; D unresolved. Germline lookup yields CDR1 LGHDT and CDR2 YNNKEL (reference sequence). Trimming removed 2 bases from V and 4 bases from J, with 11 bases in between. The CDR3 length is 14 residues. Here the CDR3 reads CASSQRAGLETQYF. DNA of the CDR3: TGTGCCAGCAGCCAAAGGGCAGGTTTAGAGACCCAGTACTTC.

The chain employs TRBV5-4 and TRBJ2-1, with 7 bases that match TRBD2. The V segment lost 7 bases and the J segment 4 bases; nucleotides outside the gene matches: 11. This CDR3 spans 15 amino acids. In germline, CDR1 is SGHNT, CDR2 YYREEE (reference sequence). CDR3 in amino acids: CASRGVAGPYNEQFF. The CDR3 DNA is TGTGCCAGCCGCGGGGTAGCGGGTCCATACAATGAGCAGTTCTTC.

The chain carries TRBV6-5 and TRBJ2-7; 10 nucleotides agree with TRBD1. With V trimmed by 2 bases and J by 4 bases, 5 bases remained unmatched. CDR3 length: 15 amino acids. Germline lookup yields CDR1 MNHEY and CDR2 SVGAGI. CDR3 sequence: CASSYRQGAVYEQYF. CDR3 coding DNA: TGTGCCAGCAGTTACCGACAGGGGGCTGTGTACGAGCAGTACTTC.

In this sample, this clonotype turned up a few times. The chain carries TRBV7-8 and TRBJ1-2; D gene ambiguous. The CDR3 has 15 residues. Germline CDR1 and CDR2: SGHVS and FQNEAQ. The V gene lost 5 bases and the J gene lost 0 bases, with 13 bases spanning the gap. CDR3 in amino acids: CASSPGRLANYGYTF. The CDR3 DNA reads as TGTGCCAGCAGCCCAGGACGGTTAGCTAACTATGGCTACACCTTC.

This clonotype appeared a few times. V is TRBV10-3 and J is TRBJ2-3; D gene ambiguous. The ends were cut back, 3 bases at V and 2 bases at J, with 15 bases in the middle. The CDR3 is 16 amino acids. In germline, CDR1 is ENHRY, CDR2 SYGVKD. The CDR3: CAISEFLTDLTDTQYF. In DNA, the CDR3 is TGTGCCATCAGTGAATTCTTGACTGACCTCACAGATACGCAGTATTTT.

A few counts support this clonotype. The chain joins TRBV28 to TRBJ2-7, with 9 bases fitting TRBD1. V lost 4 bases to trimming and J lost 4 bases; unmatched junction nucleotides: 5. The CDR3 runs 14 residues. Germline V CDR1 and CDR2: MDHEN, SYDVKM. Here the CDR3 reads CASSWGGTGYEQYF. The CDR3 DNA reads TGTGCCAGCAGTTGGGGAGGGACAGGGTACGAGCAGTACTTC.

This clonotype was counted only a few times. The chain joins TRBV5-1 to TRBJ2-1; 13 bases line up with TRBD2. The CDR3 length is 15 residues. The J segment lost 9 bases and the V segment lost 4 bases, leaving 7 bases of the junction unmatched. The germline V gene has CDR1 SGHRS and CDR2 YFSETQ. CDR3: CASSTWTSGSPEQFF. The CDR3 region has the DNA TGCGCCAGCAGCACATGGACTAGCGGGAGCCCTGAGCAGTTCTTC.

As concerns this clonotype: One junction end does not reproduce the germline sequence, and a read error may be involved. The CDR3 DNA is TGTGCCAGCAGACCTCCGGGACAGGGTGACTTC. Amino acid sequence: CASRPPGQGDF. The chain carries TRBV27 and TRBJ2-7; 9 nucleotides line up with TRBD1. This CDR3 spans 11 amino acids. From germline, CDR1 is MNHEY and CDR2 SMNVEV (reference sequence).

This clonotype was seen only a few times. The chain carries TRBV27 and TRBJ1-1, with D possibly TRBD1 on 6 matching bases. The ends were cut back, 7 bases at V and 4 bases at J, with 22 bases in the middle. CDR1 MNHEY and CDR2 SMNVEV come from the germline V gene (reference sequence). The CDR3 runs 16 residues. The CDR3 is CASTDPVQGMGTEAFF. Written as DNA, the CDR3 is TGTGCCAGCACGGACCCCGTCCAGGGGATGGGCACTGAAGCTTTCTTT.

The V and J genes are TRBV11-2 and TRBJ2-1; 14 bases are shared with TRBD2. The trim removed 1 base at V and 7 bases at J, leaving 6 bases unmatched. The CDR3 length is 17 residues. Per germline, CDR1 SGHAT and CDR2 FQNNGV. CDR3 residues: CASSLGLAGGPRNEQFF. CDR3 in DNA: TGTGCCAGCAGCTTAGGACTAGCGGGAGGGCCAAGGAATGAGCAGTTCTTC.

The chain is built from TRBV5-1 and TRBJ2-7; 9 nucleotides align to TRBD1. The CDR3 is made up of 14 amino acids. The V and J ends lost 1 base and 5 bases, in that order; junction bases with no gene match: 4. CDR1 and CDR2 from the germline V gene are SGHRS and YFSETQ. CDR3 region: CASSLRQGVHEQYF. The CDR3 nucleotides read TGCGCCAGCAGCTTGCGACAGGGGGTCCACGAGCAGTACTTC.

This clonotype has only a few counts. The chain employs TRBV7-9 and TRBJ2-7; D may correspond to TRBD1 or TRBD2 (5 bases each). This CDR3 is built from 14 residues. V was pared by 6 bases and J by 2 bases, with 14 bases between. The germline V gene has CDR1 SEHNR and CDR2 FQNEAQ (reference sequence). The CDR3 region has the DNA TGTGCCAGCAGGGCCGGGACGGTAGCCTACGAGCAGTACTTC. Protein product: CASRAGTVAYEQYF.

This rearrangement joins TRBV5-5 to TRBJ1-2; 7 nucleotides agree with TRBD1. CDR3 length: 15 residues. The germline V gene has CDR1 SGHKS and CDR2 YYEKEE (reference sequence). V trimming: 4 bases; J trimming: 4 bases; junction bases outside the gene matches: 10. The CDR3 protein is CASSHGQALIYGYTF. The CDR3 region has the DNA TGTGCCAGCAGCCACGGACAGGCGCTCATCTATGGCTACACCTTC.

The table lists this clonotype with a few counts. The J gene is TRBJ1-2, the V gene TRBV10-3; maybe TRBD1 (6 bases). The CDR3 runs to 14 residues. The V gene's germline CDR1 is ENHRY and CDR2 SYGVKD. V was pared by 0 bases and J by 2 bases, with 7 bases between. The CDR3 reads CAISESGHNYGYTF. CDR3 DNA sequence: TGTGCCATCAGTGAGTCGGGACACAACTATGGCTACACCTTC.